The clone carrying this T cell receptor beta chain appeared once. The data derive from a study of blood T cell repertoires in COVID-19. Study in general: Collection of acute and convalescent COVID-19 samples took place in the United States, Italy and Spain. PBMCs, B-cell-depleted T cells, or T cells were the source of the cDNA or gDNA that made up the material.

In the study's own analysis: Reference gene primers were amplified, and this amplification served to estimate nucleated cell counts. Clones were sequenced by immunoSEQ multiplex PCR, and TCRdb holds only the in-frame ones, with some missing. V and J calls and clone size are given by that table; D and trimming were obtained from the DNA. The repertoire has under 110,000 clones, 85% of them found once; the top ten carry 1.5% to 2%. Per germline, CDR1 SNHLY and CDR2 FYNNEI. Trimming removed 3 bases from V and 4 bases from J; junction bases left unmatched: 3. The CDR3 covers 16 residues. This TCR was recovered from a woman in her sixties or seventies with active or convalescent COVID-19. Sequencing input: peripheral blood. The chain joins TRBV2 to TRBJ2-2; 12 bases agree with TRBD2. The CDR3 sequence: CASSETSGGSTGELFF. In DNA, the CDR3 is TGTGCCAGCAGTGAGACTAGCGGGGGTAGCACCGGGGAGCTGTTTTTT.